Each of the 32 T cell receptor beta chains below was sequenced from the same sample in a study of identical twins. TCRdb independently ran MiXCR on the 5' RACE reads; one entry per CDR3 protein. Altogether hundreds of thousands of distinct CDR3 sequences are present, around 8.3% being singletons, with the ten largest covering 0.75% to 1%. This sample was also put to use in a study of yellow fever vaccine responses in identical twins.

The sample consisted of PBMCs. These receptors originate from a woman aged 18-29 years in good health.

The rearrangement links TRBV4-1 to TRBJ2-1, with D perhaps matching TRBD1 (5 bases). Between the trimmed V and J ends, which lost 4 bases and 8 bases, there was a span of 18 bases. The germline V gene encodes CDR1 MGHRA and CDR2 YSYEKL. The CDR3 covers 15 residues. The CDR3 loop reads CASSRPGSGNHEQFF. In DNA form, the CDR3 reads TGCGCCAGCAGCCGCCCCGGGTCAGGGAACCATGAGCAGTTCTTC.

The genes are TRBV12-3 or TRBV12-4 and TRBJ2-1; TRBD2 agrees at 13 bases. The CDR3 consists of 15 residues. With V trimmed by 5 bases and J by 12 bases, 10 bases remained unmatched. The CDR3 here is CASSPGLAGVSGQFF. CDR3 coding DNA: TGTGCCAGCAGTCCCGGACTAGCGGGGGTCTCGGGGCAGTTCTTC.

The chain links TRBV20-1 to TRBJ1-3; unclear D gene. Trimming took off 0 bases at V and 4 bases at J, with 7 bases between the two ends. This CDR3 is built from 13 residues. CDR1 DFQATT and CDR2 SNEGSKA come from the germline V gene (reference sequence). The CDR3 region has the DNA TGCAGTGCTAGAGAGTTTACAGGAAACACCATATATTTT. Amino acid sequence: CSAREFTGNTIYF.

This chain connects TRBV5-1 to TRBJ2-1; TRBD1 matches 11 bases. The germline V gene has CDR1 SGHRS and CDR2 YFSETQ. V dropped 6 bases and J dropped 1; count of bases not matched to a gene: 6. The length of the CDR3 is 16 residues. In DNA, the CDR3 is TGCGCCAGCACCGCCGGACAGGGGGCTTCCTACAATGAGCAGTTCTTC. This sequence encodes CASTAGQGASYNEQFF.

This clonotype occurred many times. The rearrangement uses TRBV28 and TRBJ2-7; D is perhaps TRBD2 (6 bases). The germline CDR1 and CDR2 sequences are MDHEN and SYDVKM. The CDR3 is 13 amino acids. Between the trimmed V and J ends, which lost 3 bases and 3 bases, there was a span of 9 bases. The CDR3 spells CASSFGSGYEQYF. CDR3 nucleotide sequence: TGTGCCAGCAGTTTCGGTAGCGGCTACGAGCAGTACTTC.

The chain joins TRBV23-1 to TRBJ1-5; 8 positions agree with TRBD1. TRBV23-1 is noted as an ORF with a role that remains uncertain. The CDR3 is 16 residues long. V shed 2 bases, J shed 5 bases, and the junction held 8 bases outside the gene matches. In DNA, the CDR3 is TGCGCCAGCAGTCAAACACCGGACAGGGCCGATCAGCCCCAGCATTTT. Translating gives CASSQTPDRADQPQHF.

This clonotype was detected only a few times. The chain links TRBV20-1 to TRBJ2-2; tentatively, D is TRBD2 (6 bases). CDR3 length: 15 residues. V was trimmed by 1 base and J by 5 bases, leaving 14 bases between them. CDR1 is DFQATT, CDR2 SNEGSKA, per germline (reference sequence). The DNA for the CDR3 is TGCAGTGCTAGAGGGAGGGGAAGGCAAACCGGGGAGCTGTTTTTT. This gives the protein CSARGRGRQTGELFF.

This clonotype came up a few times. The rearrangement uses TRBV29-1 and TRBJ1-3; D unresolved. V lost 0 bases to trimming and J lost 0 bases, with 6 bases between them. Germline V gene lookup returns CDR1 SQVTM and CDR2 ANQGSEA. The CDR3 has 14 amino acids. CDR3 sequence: CSVEESASGNTIYF. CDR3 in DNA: TGCAGCGTTGAAGAATCGGCCTCTGGAAACACCATATATTTT.

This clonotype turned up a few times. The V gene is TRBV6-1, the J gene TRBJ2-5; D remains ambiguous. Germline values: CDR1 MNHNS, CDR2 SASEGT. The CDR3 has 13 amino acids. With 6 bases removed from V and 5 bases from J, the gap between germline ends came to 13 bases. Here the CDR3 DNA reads TGTGCCAGCAGCCCTACCCGACTCGAGACCCAGTACTTC. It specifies CASSPTRLETQYF.

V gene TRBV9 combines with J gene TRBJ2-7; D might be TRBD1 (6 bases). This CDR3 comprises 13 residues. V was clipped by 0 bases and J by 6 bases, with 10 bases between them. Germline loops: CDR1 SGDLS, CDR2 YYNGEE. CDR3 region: CASSVAVGGEQYF. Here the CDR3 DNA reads TGTGCCAGCAGCGTAGCTGTAGGGGGCGAGCAGTACTTC. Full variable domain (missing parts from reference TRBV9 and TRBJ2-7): DSGVTQTPKHLITATGQRVTLRCSPRSGDLSVYWYQQSLDQGLQFLIQYYNGEERAKGNILERFSAQQFPDLHSELNLSSLELGDSALYFCASSVAVGGEQYFGPGTRLTVT.

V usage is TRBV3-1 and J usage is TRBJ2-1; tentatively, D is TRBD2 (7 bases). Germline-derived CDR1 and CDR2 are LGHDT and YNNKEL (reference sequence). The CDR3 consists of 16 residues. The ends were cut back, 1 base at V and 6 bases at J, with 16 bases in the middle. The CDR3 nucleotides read TGTGCCAGCAGCCAAGTTAGGGGGGGTAGGATCAATGAGCAGTTCTTC. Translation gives CASSQVRGGRINEQFF.

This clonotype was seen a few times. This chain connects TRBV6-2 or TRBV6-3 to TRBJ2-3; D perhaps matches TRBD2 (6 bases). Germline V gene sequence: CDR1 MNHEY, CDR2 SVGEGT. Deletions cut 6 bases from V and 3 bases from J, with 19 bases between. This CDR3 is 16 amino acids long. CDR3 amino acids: CASSFWRDRLTDTQYF. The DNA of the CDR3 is TGTGCCAGCAGCTTTTGGAGGGACCGACTTACAGATACGCAGTATTTT.

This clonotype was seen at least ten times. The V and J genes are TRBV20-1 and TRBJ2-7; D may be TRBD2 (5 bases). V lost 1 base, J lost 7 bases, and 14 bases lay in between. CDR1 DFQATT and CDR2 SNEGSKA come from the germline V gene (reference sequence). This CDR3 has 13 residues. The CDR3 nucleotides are TGCAGTGCTAGAGCAAGAGGACTGGAGGAGCAGTACTTC. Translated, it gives CSARARGLEEQYF.

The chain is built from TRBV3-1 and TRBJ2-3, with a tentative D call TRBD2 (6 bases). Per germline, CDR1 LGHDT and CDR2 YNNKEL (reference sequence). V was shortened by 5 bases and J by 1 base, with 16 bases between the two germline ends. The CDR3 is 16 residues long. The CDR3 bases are TGTGCCAGCAGCGCGCGGGACGGCGGTTGCACAGATACGCAGTATTTT. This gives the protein CASSARDGGCTDTQYF.

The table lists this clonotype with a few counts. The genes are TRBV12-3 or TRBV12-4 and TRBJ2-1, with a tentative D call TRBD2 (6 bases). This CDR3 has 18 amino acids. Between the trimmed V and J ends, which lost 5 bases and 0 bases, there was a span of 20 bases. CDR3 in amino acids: CASSNLEGVGISYNEQFF. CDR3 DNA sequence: TGTGCCAGCAGTAACCTGGAGGGAGTAGGAATCTCCTACAATGAGCAGTTCTTC.

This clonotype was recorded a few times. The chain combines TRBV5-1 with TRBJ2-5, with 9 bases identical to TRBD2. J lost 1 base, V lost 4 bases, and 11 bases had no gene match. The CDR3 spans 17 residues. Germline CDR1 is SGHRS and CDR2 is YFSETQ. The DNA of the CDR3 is TGCGCCAGCAGCCTTAGGGGGCTAGCGGGACGCCAAGAGACCCAGTACTTC. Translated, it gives CASSLRGLAGRQETQYF.

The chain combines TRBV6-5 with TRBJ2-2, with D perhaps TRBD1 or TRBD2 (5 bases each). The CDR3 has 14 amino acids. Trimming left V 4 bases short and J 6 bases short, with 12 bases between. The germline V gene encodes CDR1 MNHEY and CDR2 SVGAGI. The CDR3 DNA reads TGTGCCAGCAGTTTTGGGACGTTATCCGGGGAGCTGTTTTTT. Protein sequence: CASSFGTLSGELFF.

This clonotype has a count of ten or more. The CDR3 loop reads CASSPRPDRVSTGELFF. CDR3 in DNA: TGTGCCAGCAGCCCCCGCCCGGACAGGGTATCGACCGGGGAGCTGTTTTTT. V is TRBV11-2 and J is TRBJ2-2, with 8 bases lining up with TRBD1. With V trimmed by 5 bases and J by 5 bases, 13 bases remained unmatched. This CDR3 comprises 17 residues. Germline V gene sequence: CDR1 SGHAT, CDR2 FQNNGV.

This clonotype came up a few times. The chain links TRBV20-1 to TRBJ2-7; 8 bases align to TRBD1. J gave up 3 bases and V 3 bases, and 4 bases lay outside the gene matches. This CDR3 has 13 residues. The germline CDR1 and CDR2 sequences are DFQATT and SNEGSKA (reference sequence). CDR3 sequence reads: CSARRTGFYEQYF. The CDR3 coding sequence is TGCAGTGCTAGGAGGACAGGGTTCTACGAGCAGTACTTC.

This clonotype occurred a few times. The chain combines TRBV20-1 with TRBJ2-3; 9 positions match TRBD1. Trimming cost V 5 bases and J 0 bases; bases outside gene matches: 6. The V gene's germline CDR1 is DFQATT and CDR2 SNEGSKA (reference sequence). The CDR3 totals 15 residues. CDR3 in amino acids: CSAQTGGKSTDTQYF. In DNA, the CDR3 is TGCAGTGCTCAGACAGGGGGTAAAAGCACAGATACGCAGTATTTT.

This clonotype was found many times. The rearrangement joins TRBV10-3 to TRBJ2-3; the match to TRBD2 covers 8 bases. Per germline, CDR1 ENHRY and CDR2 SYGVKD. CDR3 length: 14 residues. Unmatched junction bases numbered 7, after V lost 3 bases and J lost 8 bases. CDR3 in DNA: TGTGCCATCAGTGATGCCGGGGGGGCCTCTACGCAGTATTTT. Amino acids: CAISDAGGASTQYF.

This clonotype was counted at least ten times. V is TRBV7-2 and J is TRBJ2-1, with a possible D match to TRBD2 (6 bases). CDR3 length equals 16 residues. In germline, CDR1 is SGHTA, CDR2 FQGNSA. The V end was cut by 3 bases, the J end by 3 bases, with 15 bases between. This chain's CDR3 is CASSFSSARSYNEQFF. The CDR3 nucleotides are TGTGCCAGCAGCTTTTCTAGCGCGAGGAGCTACAATGAGCAGTTCTTC.

In DNA form, the CDR3 reads TGTGCCAGCAGCCTTGGGACTAGCGGGAGTTATGGAGATACGCAGTATTTT. It codes for CASSLGTSGSYGDTQYF. The V call is TRBV7-2, the J call TRBJ2-3, with 14 bases that match TRBD2. The CDR3 is 17 residues long. V shed 5 bases, J shed 5 bases, and the junction held 9 bases outside the gene matches. The germline V gene has CDR1 SGHTA and CDR2 FQGNSA.

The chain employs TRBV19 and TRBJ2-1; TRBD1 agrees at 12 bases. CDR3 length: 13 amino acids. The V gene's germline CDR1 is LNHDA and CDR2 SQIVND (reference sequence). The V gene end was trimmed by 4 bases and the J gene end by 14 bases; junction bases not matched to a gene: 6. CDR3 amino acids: CASSKGTGGLEFF. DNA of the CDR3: TGTGCCAGTAGTAAAGGGACAGGGGGCCTGGAGTTCTTC.

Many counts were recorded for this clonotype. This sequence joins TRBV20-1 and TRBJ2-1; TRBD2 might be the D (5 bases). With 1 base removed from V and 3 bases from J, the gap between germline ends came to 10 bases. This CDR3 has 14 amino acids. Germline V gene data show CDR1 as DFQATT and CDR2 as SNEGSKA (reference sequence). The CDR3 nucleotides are TGCAGTGCTAGAGGGACTTACGACTACAATGAGCAGTTCTTC. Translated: CSARGTYDYNEQFF.

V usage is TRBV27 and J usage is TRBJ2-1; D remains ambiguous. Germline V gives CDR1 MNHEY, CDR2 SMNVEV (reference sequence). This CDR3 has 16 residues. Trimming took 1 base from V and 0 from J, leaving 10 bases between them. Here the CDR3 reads CASSLFHSVSYNEQFF. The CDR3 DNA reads TGTGCCAGCAGTTTATTCCATTCCGTCTCCTACAATGAGCAGTTCTTC.

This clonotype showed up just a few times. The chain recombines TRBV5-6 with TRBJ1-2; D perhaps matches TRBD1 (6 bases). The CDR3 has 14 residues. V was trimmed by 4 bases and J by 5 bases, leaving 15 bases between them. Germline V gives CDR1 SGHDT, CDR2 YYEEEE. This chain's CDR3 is CASSTTGIVYGYTF. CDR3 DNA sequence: TGTGCCAGCAGCACAACAGGGATAGTTTATGGCTACACCTTC.

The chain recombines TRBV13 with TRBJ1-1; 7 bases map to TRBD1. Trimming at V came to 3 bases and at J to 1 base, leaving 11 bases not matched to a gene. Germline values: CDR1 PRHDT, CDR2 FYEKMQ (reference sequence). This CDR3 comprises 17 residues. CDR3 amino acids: CASSFLLPDRANTEAFF. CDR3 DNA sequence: TGTGCCAGCAGCTTTCTCCTTCCTGACAGGGCGAACACTGAAGCTTTCTTT.

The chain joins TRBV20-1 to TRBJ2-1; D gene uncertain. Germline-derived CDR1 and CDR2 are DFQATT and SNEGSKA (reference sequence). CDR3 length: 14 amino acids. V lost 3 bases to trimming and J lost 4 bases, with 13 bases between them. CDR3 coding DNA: TGCAGTGCTAGTCTCCGCTCCTCGTACAATGAGCAGTTCTTC. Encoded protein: CSASLRSSYNEQFF.

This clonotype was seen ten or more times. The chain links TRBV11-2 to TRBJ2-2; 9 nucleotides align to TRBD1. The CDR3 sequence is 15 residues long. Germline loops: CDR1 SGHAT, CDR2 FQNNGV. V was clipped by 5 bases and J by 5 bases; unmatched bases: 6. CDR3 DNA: TGTGCCAGCAGCCGGACAGGGGAAAGAACCGGGGAGCTGTTTTTT. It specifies CASSRTGERTGELFF.

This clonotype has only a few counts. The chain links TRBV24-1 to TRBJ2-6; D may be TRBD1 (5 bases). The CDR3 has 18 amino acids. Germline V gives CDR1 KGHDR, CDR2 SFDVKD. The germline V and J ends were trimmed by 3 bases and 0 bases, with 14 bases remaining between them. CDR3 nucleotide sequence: TGTGCCACCAGTGATCCCACCCTGACAGTCTCTGGGGCCAACGTCCTGACTTTC. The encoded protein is CATSDPTLTVSGANVLTF.

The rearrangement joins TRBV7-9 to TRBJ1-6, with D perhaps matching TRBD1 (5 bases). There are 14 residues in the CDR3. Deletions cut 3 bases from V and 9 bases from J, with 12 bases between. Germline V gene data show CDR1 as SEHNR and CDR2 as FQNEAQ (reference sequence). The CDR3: CASSLEGLSSPLHF. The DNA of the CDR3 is TGTGCCAGCAGCTTGGAGGGGTTAAGTTCACCCCTCCACTTT. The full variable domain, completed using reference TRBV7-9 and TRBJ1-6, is DTGVSQNPRHKITKRGQNVTFRCDPISEHNRLYWYRQTLGQGPEFLTYFQNEAQLEKSRLLSDRFSAERPKGSFSTLEIQRTEQGDSAMYLCASSLEGLSSPLHFGNGTRLTVT.